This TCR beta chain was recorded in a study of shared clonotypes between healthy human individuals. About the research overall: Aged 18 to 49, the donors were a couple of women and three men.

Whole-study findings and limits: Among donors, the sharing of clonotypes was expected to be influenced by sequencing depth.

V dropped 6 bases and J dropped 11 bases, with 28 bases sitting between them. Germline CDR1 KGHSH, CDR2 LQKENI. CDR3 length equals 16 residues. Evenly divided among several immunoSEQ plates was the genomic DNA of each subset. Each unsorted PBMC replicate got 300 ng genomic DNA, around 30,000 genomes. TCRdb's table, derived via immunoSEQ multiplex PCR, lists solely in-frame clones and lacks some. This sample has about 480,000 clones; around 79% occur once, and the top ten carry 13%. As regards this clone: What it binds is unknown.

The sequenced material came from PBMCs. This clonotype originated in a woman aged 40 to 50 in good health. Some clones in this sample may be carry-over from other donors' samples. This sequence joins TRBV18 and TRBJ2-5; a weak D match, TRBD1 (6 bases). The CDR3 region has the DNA TGTGCCAGCTCCCATATAAATAATAACCGGGACACCGCTCAGTACTTC. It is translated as CASSHINNNRDTAQYF.